These T cell receptor beta chains were read from a single sample in a study of vaccination and CD4 T cells after COVID-19. MiXCR, run by TCRdb on the PCR reads, gives a single entry per CDR3 protein. Found here are 15,000 to 16,000 distinct CDR3 sequences, 66% of them singletons; the top ten hold 0.9% to 1.2%. The sequenced sample was CD4+ T cells from blood, obtained after SARS-CoV-2 vaccination. These receptors were taken from a human donor who had recovered from COVID-19. Both conserved end residues are part of each CDR3. D genes are given only for firm matches. Expanded clones get a size class; other rows say once, few or many, or leave the size out.

v_call,j_call,clone_size,d_call,cdr3_nt,cdr3_aa
TRBV4-2,TRBJ1-2,NA,TRBD1,TGTGCCAGCAGCCAAGGTGGGACAGCGGCGGCTGGCTACACCTTC,CASSQGGTAAAGYTF
TRBV19,TRBJ1-2,NA,TRBD1,TGTGCCAGTAGCCCGACAGGGGGCGATTATGGCTACACCTTC,CASSPTGGDYGYTF
TRBV7-9,TRBJ1-2,NA,NA,TGTGCCAGCAGCTTCGGGCAGAGTTTCTATGGCTACACCTTC,CASSFGQSFYGYTF
TRBV7-3,TRBJ2-3,few,TRBD1,TGTGCCAGCAGCTTAACTTCCCGGGACAGGGGGCGGGATACGCAGTATTTT,CASSLTSRDRGRDTQYF
TRBV23-1,TRBJ1-6,NA,TRBD1,TGCGCCAGCAGTCCCGACTTGACAGGGGCTCAATATAATTCACCCCTCCACTTT,CASSPDLTGAQYNSPLHF
TRBV20-1,TRBJ2-3,NA,NA,TGCAGTGCTCGAACAGGGCGGGCCACAGATACGCAGTATTTT,CSARTGRATDTQYF
TRBV2,TRBJ1-5,NA,NA,TGTGCCAGCAGTGAATCATTTGGAAATCAGCCCCAGCATTTT,CASSESFGNQPQHF
TRBV5-4,TRBJ2-2,NA,TRBD2,TGTGCCAGCAGCTTGGGACTAGCGTGGAACACCGGGGAGCTGTTTTTT,CASSLGLAWNTGELFF
TRBV7-2,TRBJ2-1,NA,NA,TGTGCCAGCAGCTTAGGTCCGGCCAACAATGAGCAGTTCTTC,CASSLGPANNEQFF
TRBV6-4,TRBJ2-3,NA,NA,TGTGCCAGCAGTGCTAGCGGCACAGATACGCAGTATTTT,CASSASGTDTQYF
TRBV20-1,TRBJ1-5,NA,TRBD1,TGCAGTGCCCCCGGGACAGGGGTCGATCAGCCCCAGCATTTT,CSAPGTGVDQPQHF